This T cell receptor beta chain is drawn from a study of T cells in Graves' hyperthyroidism and ophthalmopathy. Study overall: It was at initial diagnosis, before any treatment, that peripheral blood was collected.

To note about this clonotype: Its antigen is not identified.

Study results and caveats: Within blood appeared most thyroid clonotypes that had expanded above 0.001.

A NOSPECS grade of at least 4, a Clinical Activity Score of at least 3 and duration under 3 months were recorded in ophthalmopathy patients. The CDR3 is 13 residues long. The germline V gene has CDR1 DFQATT and CDR2 SNEGSKA (reference sequence). Deletions cut 6 bases from V and 3 bases from J, with 11 bases between. From RNA transcripts, TCR beta CDR3 regions were amplified. The HTBI primer set drove a first-round RT-PCR of the TCR CDR3. MiXCR, applied by TCRdb to the multiplex PCR reads, yields one record per CDR3 protein. The sample consists of over 400,000 distinct CDR3 sequences, roughly 23% of them appearing once.

The sequence derives from a woman in her seventies with Graves' ophthalmopathy. This chain uses TRBV20-1 with TRBJ1-4; TRBD1 might be the D (6 bases). Sequencing was performed on blood. CDR3 coding DNA: TGCAGTGCCGAGGGGGGGGCTAATGAAAAACTGTTTTTT. Residues: CSAEGGANEKLFF.